The T cell receptor beta chain described here comes from a study of blood T cell repertoires in COVID-19. At the level of the study: Samples taken during acute and convalescent COVID-19 were collected in the United States, Italy and Spain.

Authors' data handling: Nucleated cell number was recorded as an estimate derived from reference gene primer amplification. The assay was immunoSEQ multiplex PCR, and TCRdb's table has in-frame clones only and misses some. Clonal size and the V and J genes are those of that table, whereas D and trimming came from the DNA. The sample carries hundreds of thousands of clones, 87% recorded once. Trimming cost V 0 bases and J 5 bases, with 10 bases left between them. This CDR3 is 14 amino acids long. Germline CDR1 is LGHNT and CDR2 is FRNRAP. This sequence originates from a woman under 30 who had recovered from COVID-19. The chain recombines TRBV12-5 with TRBJ2-5; possibly TRBD2 for D (6 bases). The sample taken for sequencing was peripheral blood. The CDR3 coding sequence is TGTGCTAGTGGTTTGGTACGAGGAGGGGAGACCCAGTACTTC. Residues: CASGLVRGGETQYF.